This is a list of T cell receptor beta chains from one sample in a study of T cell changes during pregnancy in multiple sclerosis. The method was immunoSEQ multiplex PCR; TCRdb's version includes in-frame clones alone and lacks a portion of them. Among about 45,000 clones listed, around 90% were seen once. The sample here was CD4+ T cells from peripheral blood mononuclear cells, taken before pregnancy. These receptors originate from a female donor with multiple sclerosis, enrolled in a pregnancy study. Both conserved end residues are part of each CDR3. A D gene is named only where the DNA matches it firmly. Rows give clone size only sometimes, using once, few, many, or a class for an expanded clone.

CDR3: CASSLVGGLPNEQFF; DNA: TGTGCCAGCAGCTTAGTAGGGGGACTACCCAATGAGCAGTTCTTC; size: .; V: TRBV7-3; D: .; J: TRBJ2-1
CDR3: CASSLEQGAKMNTEAFF; DNA: TGTGCCAGCAGCCTAGAGCAGGGGGCTAAGATGAACACTGAAGCTTTCTTT; size: .; V: TRBV11-3; D: TRBD1; J: TRBJ1-1
CDR3: CASSSLAGGPREQYF; DNA: TGTGCCAGCAGCTCCCTAGCGGGAGGGCCTCGGGAGCAGTACTTC; size: .; V: TRBV5-4; D: TRBD2; J: TRBJ2-7
CDR3: CASSSGTVDYNEQFF; DNA: TGCGCCAGCAGCTCCGGGACAGTTGATTACAATGAGCAGTTCTTC; size: .; V: TRBV5-1; D: TRBD1; J: TRBJ2-1
CDR3: CASSQQGTYEQYF; DNA: TGTGCCAGCTCACAACAGGGAACCTACGAGCAGTACTTC; size: .; V: TRBV18; D: .; J: TRBJ2-7
CDR3: CATSGQGSDEKLFF; DNA: TGTGCCACCAGTGGTCAGGGGAGCGATGAAAAACTGTTTTTT; size: once; V: TRBV15; D: .; J: TRBJ1-4
CDR3: CASSYSRTASQYF; DNA: TGTGCCAGCAGTTACTCCCGGACTGCTAGTCAGTACTTC; size: .; V: TRBV6-5; D: .; J: TRBJ2-5
CDR3: CASRIAGGPTQYF; DNA: TGTGCCAGCAGGATAGCGGGAGGCCCGACCCAGTACTTC; size: .; V: TRBV28; D: TRBD2; J: TRBJ2-5
CDR3: CSVPLQGAGNYGYTF; DNA: TGCAGCGTACCTTTACAGGGGGCGGGGAACTATGGCTACACCTTC; size: .; V: TRBV29-1; D: TRBD1; J: TRBJ1-2
CDR3: CASSQGPGGYSNQPQHF; DNA: TGTGCCAGCAGCCAAGGGCCGGGGGGGTATAGCAATCAGCCCCAGCATTTT; size: .; V: TRBV4-2; D: .; J: TRBJ1-5
CDR3: CASSPRVDTNTGELFF; DNA: TGTGCCAGCAGCCCCAGGGTTGACACGAACACCGGGGAGCTGTTTTTT; size: .; V: TRBV5-5; D: .; J: TRBJ2-2
CDR3: CSSPEAGGVTDTQYF; DNA: TGCAGCTCCCCGGAGGCGGGGGGGGTCACAGATACGCAGTATTTT; size: .; V: TRBV29-1; D: TRBD2; J: TRBJ2-3
CDR3: CASSFSGLAVAEQYF; DNA: TGTGCCAGCTCATTCTCGGGACTAGCGGTCGCCGAGCAGTACTTC; size: .; V: TRBV18; D: TRBD2; J: TRBJ2-7
CDR3: CASSFKQGVNTEAFF; DNA: TGTGCCAGCAGCTTTAAACAAGGGGTGAACACTGAAGCTTTCTTT; size: .; V: TRBV7-2; D: .; J: TRBJ1-1
CDR3: CASSQDKRDSYEQYF; DNA: TGCGCCAGCAGCCAAGATAAGCGGGACTCCTACGAGCAGTACTTC; size: .; V: TRBV4-1; D: TRBD2; J: TRBJ2-7
CDR3: CASSERLAGAVGGELFF; DNA: TGCGCCAGCAGCGAAAGACTAGCGGGGGCCGTGGGCGGGGAGCTGTTTTTT; size: .; V: TRBV5-1; D: TRBD2; J: TRBJ2-2
CDR3: CAWRWGLGNEQFF; DNA: TGTGCCTGGAGATGGGGGCTTGGGAATGAGCAGTTCTTC; size: once; V: TRBV30; D: .; J: TRBJ2-1
CDR3: CASSHLGEGKRTGELFF; DNA: TGTGCCAGCTCACACCTCGGGGAGGGAAAACGGACCGGGGAGCTGTTTTTT; size: .; V: TRBV18; D: TRBD2; J: TRBJ2-2
CDR3: CASTWASGRIGNEQFF; DNA: TGTGCCAGCACTTGGGCTAGCGGGAGAATTGGGAATGAGCAGTTCTTC; size: .; V: TRBV28; D: TRBD2; J: TRBJ2-1
CDR3: CASSLIDFASTDTQYF; DNA: TGCGCCAGCAGCCTGATAGATTTTGCTAGCACAGATACGCAGTATTTT; size: .; V: TRBV5-1; D: .; J: TRBJ2-3
CDR3: CASAGTSGSYNEQFF; DNA: TGTGCCAGTGCCGGGACTAGCGGTTCCTACAATGAGCAGTTCTTC; size: .; V: TRBV6-1; D: TRBD2; J: TRBJ2-1
CDR3: CASSLLAFSYEQYF; DNA: TGTGCCAGCAGCTTATTAGCTTTCTCCTACGAGCAGTACTTC; size: few; V: TRBV11-2; D: .; J: TRBJ2-7
CDR3: CASSAYGGSQYF; DNA: TGTGCCAGCAGCGCCTACGGGGGATCACAGTACTTC; size: .; V: TRBV28; D: .; J: TRBJ2-7